Shown below are 11 T cell receptor beta chains from a single sample sequenced in a study of blood T cell repertoires in COVID-19. TCRdb's table, derived via immunoSEQ multiplex PCR, lists solely in-frame clones and lacks some. The table lists some 150,000 clones, 70% to 90% of them singletons. Sample: peripheral blood. These receptor sequences come from a woman aged 55-69 years with COVID-19, enrolled during active disease.

This clone has a single count. The chain combines TRBV5-5 with TRBJ1-2, with a possible D match to TRBD1 (6 bases). The germline V gene has CDR1 SGHKS and CDR2 YYEKEE (reference sequence). Deletions cut 4 bases from V and 7 bases from J, with 14 bases between. The CDR3 totals 13 residues. CDR3 sequence (DNA): TGTGCCAGCAGCCCCGCCGGGACACTTGGCTACACCTTC. Translated: CASSPAGTLGYTF. Full variable domain (outside the CDR3, taken from reference TRBV5-5 and TRBJ1-2): DAGVTQSPTHLIKTRGQQVTLRCSPISGHKSVSWYQQVLGQGPQFIFQYYEKEERGRGNFPDRFSARQFPNYSSELNVNALLLGDSALYLCASSPAGTLGYTFGSGTRLTVV.

The CDR3 loop is CASSPRQGGWGTEAFF. Written as DNA, the CDR3 is TGTGCCAGCTCACCTCGACAGGGTGGGTGGGGCACTGAAGCTTTCTTT. The rearrangement uses TRBV18 and TRBJ1-1; 7 bases map to TRBD1. Germline V gives CDR1 KGHSH, CDR2 LQKENI. Trimming took 3 bases from V and 4 from J; bases not matched to a gene: 11. The CDR3 loop spans 16 amino acids. Full variable domain (missing parts from reference TRBV18 and TRBJ1-1): NAGVMQNPRHLVRRRGQEARLRCSPMKGHSHVYWYRQLPEEGLKFMVYLQKENIIDESGMPKERFSAEFPKEGPSILRIQQVVRGDSAAYFCASSPRQGGWGTEAFFGQGTRLTVV.

The chain combines TRBV3-1 (or the pseudogene TRBV3-2) with TRBJ2-7; 8 bases align to TRBD2. The germline gives CDR1 LGHDT, CDR2 YNNKEL (reference sequence). After removal of 6 bases from V and 7 bases from J, the junction contained 8 bases not matched to a gene. This CDR3 spans 13 amino acids. CDR3: CASSPSGGLEQYF. CDR3 in DNA: TGTGCCAGCAGTCCAAGCGGGGGACTTGAGCAGTACTTC.

V gene TRBV6-5 combines with J gene TRBJ2-1; 10 bases fit TRBD1. The trim removed 5 bases at V and 8 bases at J, leaving 9 bases unmatched. Germline V gives CDR1 MNHEY, CDR2 SVGAGI. The CDR3 totals 15 residues. The CDR3 nucleotides read TGTGCCAGCAGTCCTCCGGGACAGGGGTACTATGAGCAGTTCTTC. This translates into CASSPPGQGYYEQFF.

V usage is TRBV27 and J usage is TRBJ1-2; D is possibly TRBD1 (6 bases). Germline V gene data show CDR1 as MNHEY and CDR2 as SMNVEV (reference sequence). V lost 8 bases to trimming and J lost 5 bases, with 18 bases between them. CDR3 length: 14 amino acids. CDR3 in DNA: TGTGCCAGCGGAACCTTTGGACAGTGGTATGGCTACACCTTC. Its protein is CASGTFGQWYGYTF.

DNA for the CDR3: TGTGCCAGCAGCCTCACGGACTATCAGACCACCGGGGAGCTGTTTTTT. Protein product: CASSLTDYQTTGELFF. This chain connects TRBV3-1 (or the pseudogene TRBV3-2) to TRBJ2-2; perhaps TRBD2 as D (6 bases). Germline values: CDR1 LGHDT, CDR2 YNNKEL (reference sequence). The CDR3 is 16 residues long. Trimming shortened V by 4 bases and J by 4 bases, and 16 bases separated the two germline ends.

This rearrangement joins TRBV21-1 to TRBJ2-7; the table's D call, TRBD1, has no DNA check behind it. TRBV21-1 is a known pseudogene. This CDR3 is 14 amino acids long. The CDR3 here is CASNTGTSSYEQYF. The CDR3 nucleotides are TGTGCCAGCAACACCGGGACAAGCTCCTACGAGCAGTACTTC.

The chain uses TRBV4-2 and TRBJ1-5, with D maybe TRBD1 (5 bases). The CDR3 loop spans 18 amino acids. V lost 0 bases, J lost 7 bases, and 22 bases lay in between. CDR1 is LGHNA, CDR2 YNFKEQ, per germline. The DNA of the CDR3 is TGTGCCAGCAGCCAAGAGGGGCCGGGACGGAGGGTCGGGCAGCCCCAGCATTTT. This translates into CASSQEGPGRRVGQPQHF.

V gene TRBV7-6 combines with J gene TRBJ2-7, with D possibly being TRBD1 (6 bases). In germline, CDR1 is SGHVS, CDR2 FNYEAQ. Deletions cut 5 bases from V and 2 bases from J, with 16 bases between. The CDR3 length is 15 residues. The chain's CDR3 is CASSLMAGDPYEQYF. The CDR3 bases are TGTGCCAGCAGCCTCATGGCAGGGGACCCCTACGAGCAGTACTTC.

The chain recombines TRBV7-3 with TRBJ2-1; no clear D. The CDR3 runs to 13 residues. Trimming pared 5 bases from V and 6 bases from J, leaving 11 bases between. The germline V gene has CDR1 SGHTA and CDR2 FQGTGA. CDR3 bases: TGTGCCAGCAGCCCATCCGGCGGCAATGAGCAGTTCTTC. This translates into CASSPSGGNEQFF.

The CDR3 reads CASSPQDRVGTEAFF. CDR3 nucleotide sequence: TGTGCCAGCAGCCCTCAGGACAGGGTAGGAACTGAAGCTTTCTTT. The chain carries TRBV7-2 and TRBJ1-1, with TRBD1 matching over 8 bases. This CDR3 comprises 15 residues. V lost 5 bases and J lost 5; bases outside the gene matches: 10. From germline, CDR1 is SGHTA and CDR2 FQGNSA.